The 17 T cell receptor beta chains reported below all come from one sample, sequenced in a study of blood T cell repertoires in COVID-19. Using immunoSEQ multiplex PCR, the repertoire was profiled, and TCRdb retains in-frame clones only, with some absent. The sample shows 60,000 to 85,000 clones, 65% to 85% of them seen only once. Sequencing was carried out using peripheral blood. These TCRs come from a woman aged 60-75 years with acute or convalescent COVID-19.

This chain uses TRBV10-3 with TRBJ1-5; a possible D gene is TRBD1 (5 bases). V lost 8 bases and J lost 6, with 14 bases in between. This CDR3 spans 13 amino acids. CDR1 and CDR2 from the germline V gene are ENHRY and SYGVKD. The CDR3 protein is CAIRTREGQPQHF. CDR3 coding DNA: TGTGCCATCCGAACCAGGGAGGGTCAGCCCCAGCATTTT.

The chain combines TRBV7-8 with TRBJ1-1; D gene ambiguous. Germline V gives CDR1 SGHVS, CDR2 FQNEAQ. Trimming cost V 5 bases and J 0 bases, with 16 bases left between them. The CDR3 totals 16 residues. The CDR3 spells CASSPWTGNMNTEAFF. The CDR3 DNA reads TGTGCCAGCAGCCCGTGGACGGGAAATATGAACACTGAAGCTTTCTTT.

This clone was observed a single time. The chain is built from TRBV5-1 and TRBJ2-1, with 8 nucleotides matching TRBD1. This CDR3 has 15 amino acids. Germline assignment: CDR1 SGHRS and CDR2 YFSETQ. Unmatched junction bases numbered 8, after V lost 0 bases and J lost 9 bases. The CDR3 reads CASSLGQGTWGEQFF. CDR3 DNA sequence: TGCGCCAGCAGCTTGGGACAGGGGACGTGGGGTGAGCAGTTCTTC.

V and J are TRBV2 and TRBJ2-7, with no clear D. The CDR3 is made up of 14 amino acids. Germline CDR1 and CDR2: SNHLY and FYNNEI. V shed 0 bases and J shed 7 bases, with 13 bases lying between them. The CDR3 sequence: CASSEALTVAEQYV. CDR3 DNA: TGTGCCAGCAGTGAAGCCCTCACAGTCGCAGAGCAGTACGTC.

This clone showed up just a few times. The chain links TRBV12-3 or TRBV12-4 to TRBJ1-5; D remains unclear. The CDR3 runs 13 residues. V was shortened by 4 bases and J by 7 bases, with 11 bases between the two germline ends. Here the CDR3 DNA reads TGTGCCAGCAGTTCGGAGGGTCGACAGCCCCAGCATTTT. This codes for CASSSEGRQPQHF.

The chain couples TRBV5-8 to TRBJ1-6; 7 bases agree with TRBD1. CDR1 is SGHTS, CDR2 YDEGEE, per germline. The CDR3 spans 17 residues. Trimming cost V 2 bases and J 2 bases; bases outside gene matches: 7. The CDR3 loop reads CASSLGIDRAYNSPLHF. In nucleotides, the CDR3 is TGTGCCAGCAGCTTAGGGATCGACAGGGCCTATAATTCACCCCTCCACTTT.

The rearrangement joins TRBV6-5 to TRBJ1-1, with unresolved D. Germline CDR1 is MNHEY and CDR2 is SVGAGI. This CDR3 is 13 amino acids long. V was pared by 7 bases and J by 2 bases, with 11 bases between. The CDR3 DNA reads as TGTGCCAGCATTCCCCAGTTTAACACTGAAGCTTTCTTT. Its protein is CASIPQFNTEAFF.

By sample fraction, this clone is medium-sized. DNA for the CDR3: TGCAGCGTTGCCCTTAGAGACAATCAGCCCCAGCATTTT. It codes for CSVALRDNQPQHF. The chain couples TRBV29-1 to TRBJ1-5; no definite D call. CDR3 size: 13 residues. Germline V gives CDR1 SQVTM, CDR2 ANQGSEA. The V end lost 4 bases, the J end lost 3 bases, and 10 bases lay between the germline ends.

The rearrangement joins TRBV6-5 to TRBJ1-1; D unresolved. V lost 0 bases and J 5 bases, leaving 13 bases between the germline ends. Looked up from germline, CDR1 is MNHEY and CDR2 is SVGAGI. This CDR3 region has 15 residues. As DNA, the CDR3 is TGTGCCAGCAGTTACTCCCGGGAGATACGAACTGAAGCTTTCTTT. Protein: CASSYSREIRTEAFF.

The J gene is TRBJ1-2, the V gene TRBV5-1; perhaps TRBD1 as D (6 bases). The germline V gene has CDR1 SGHRS and CDR2 YFSETQ. The CDR3 contains 15 residues. Trimming cost V 4 bases and J 5 bases, with 18 bases left between them. The CDR3 DNA reads as TGCGCCAGCAGCCTGACAGGAGAGCAGGGGTATGGCTACACCTTC. Amino acids: CASSLTGEQGYGYTF.

The chain combines TRBV6-4 with TRBJ2-1; TRBD2 agrees at 8 bases. Germline values: CDR1 MRHNA, CDR2 SNTAGT. With V trimmed by 6 bases and J by 2 bases, 6 bases remained unmatched. The length of the CDR3 is 15 residues. CDR3 sequence reads: CASRTDGGAYNEQFF. In DNA form, the CDR3 reads TGTGCCAGCAGGACGGACGGGGGGGCCTACAATGAGCAGTTCTTC.

The chain has TRBV28 and TRBJ1-2; no reliable D call. Germline-derived CDR1 and CDR2 are MDHEN and SYDVKM. The V gene lost 3 bases and the J gene lost 4 bases, with 21 bases spanning the gap. The CDR3 extends over 17 amino acids. CDR3 nucleotide sequence: TGTGCCAGCAGTTTGCTGATAGGCCCAGACACCGGCTATGGCTACACCTTC. Its translation: CASSLLIGPDTGYGYTF.

The chain couples TRBV19 to TRBJ1-1; unclear D gene. V lost 6 bases to trimming and J lost 3 bases, with 5 bases between them. Germline CDR1 LNHDA, CDR2 SQIVND (reference sequence). This CDR3 is 11 amino acids long. The chain's CDR3 is CASRQYTEAFF. CDR3 in DNA: TGTGCCAGTAGGCAGTACACTGAAGCTTTCTTT.

CDR3 amino acids: CAWSVGTGNEKLFF. DNA for the CDR3: TGTGCCTGGAGCGTCGGGACAGGGAATGAAAAACTGTTTTTT. The chain links TRBV30 to TRBJ1-4; TRBD1 matches 9 bases. The CDR3 is 14 residues long. Losses at the gene ends were 3 bases for V and 5 bases for J; bases not matched to a gene: 4. Germline V CDR1 and CDR2: GTSNPN, SVGIG (reference sequence).

This clone was detected only once. V gene TRBV9 combines with J gene TRBJ1-2; D ambiguous. Germline V gives CDR1 SGDLS, CDR2 YYNGEE. The CDR3 totals 15 residues. V was clipped by 2 bases and J by 4 bases, with 15 bases between them. The CDR3, as DNA: TGTGCCAGCAGCGTTTCCCCCGACTGGATCTATGGCTACACCTTC. As protein: CASSVSPDWIYGYTF.

The chain is built from TRBV28 and TRBJ1-2; D is unclear. This CDR3 comprises 13 residues. Germline V gene lookup returns CDR1 MDHEN and CDR2 SYDVKM. Trimming removed 3 bases at V and 7 bases at J, with 12 bases between. The CDR3 here is CASSFGLYGGYTF. The CDR3, as DNA: TGTGCCAGCAGTTTCGGACTCTACGGTGGCTACACCTTC.

V is TRBV4-3 and J is TRBJ1-1; D is unresolved. CDR3 length: 14 residues. V lost 4 bases to trimming and J lost 7 bases, with 16 bases between them. Per the germline V gene, CDR1 is LGHNA and CDR2 is YSLEER. DNA for the CDR3: TGCGCCAGCAGCCCGCACAATGGCCCGGGTGAAGCTTTCTTT. It is translated as CASSPHNGPGEAFF.